A selection of T cell receptor beta chains follows, all from one sample in a study of T cells in Graves' hyperthyroidism and ophthalmopathy. Each CDR3 protein is one row after TCRdb ran MiXCR on the multiplex PCR reads. The sample carries almost 600,000 distinct CDR3 sequences, about 15% recorded once. Sequences were obtained from blood. The receptors here all came from a woman in her thirties with Graves' hyperthyroidism that later progressed to Graves' ophthalmopathy. The CDR3 runs from the conserved cysteine through the conserved F or W. The D gene is left open where the match is weak. The size entry is marked missing in some rows and otherwise reads once, few, many or a size class.

v_call	d_call	j_call	clone_size	cdr3_aa	cdr3_nt
TRBV6-2/TRBV6-3	NA	TRBJ1-5	NA	CASSYTPRIAGLNQPQHF	TGTGCCAGCAGTTACACCCCGAGGATAGCGGGCCTCAATCAGCCCCAGCATTTT
TRBV11-2	TRBD1	TRBJ1-1	few	CASSPRTGGNTEAFF	TGTGCCAGCAGCCCCCGGACAGGGGGCAACACTGAAGCTTTCTTT
TRBV5-1	NA	TRBJ2-2	NA	CASSLVSSATGELFF	TGCGCCAGCAGCTTGGTGTCGAGTGCGACCGGGGAGCTGTTTTTT
TRBV19	NA	TRBJ1-5	many	CASSIGGDQPQHF	TGTGCCAGTAGTATAGGAGGAGATCAGCCCCAGCATTTT
TRBV12-3/TRBV12-4	NA	TRBJ2-7	NA	CASTLGHYEQYF	TGTGCCAGCACCCTGGGACACTACGAGCAGTACTTC
TRBV14	TRBD1	TRBJ1-1	NA	CASSQRTGLGPEAFF	TGTGCCAGCAGCCAAAGGACAGGATTGGGCCCTGAAGCTTTCTTT
TRBV12-5	NA	TRBJ2-2	many	CASGLVGQANTGELFF	TGTGCTAGTGGTTTGGTAGGCCAGGCGAACACCGGGGAGCTGTTTTTT
TRBV18	NA	TRBJ1-5	few	CASSPRKRDNQPQHF	TGTGCCAGCTCACCACGTAAACGGGACAATCAGCCCCAGCATTTT
TRBV5-1	NA	TRBJ2-2	many	CASSFRASDTGELFF	TGCGCCAGCAGCTTTCGGGCTAGCGACACCGGGGAGCTGTTTTTT
TRBV6-2/TRBV6-3	NA	TRBJ2-2	many	CASSKTPLGGYTGELFF	TGTGCCAGCAGCAAGACCCCTCTGGGGGGATACACCGGGGAGCTGTTTTTT
TRBV19	TRBD2	TRBJ2-1	NA	CASSIRLAGLSYNEQFF	TGTGCCAGTAGTATAAGGCTAGCGGGCCTATCATACAATGAGCAGTTCTTC
TRBV2	NA	TRBJ1-5	many	CASREFVSNQPQHF	TGTGCCAGCAGGGAGTTTGTTAGCAATCAGCCCCAGCATTTT
TRBV2	TRBD1	TRBJ1-1	many	CASGQGFPNTEAFF	TGTGCCAGCGGACAGGGATTTCCGAACACTGAAGCTTTCTTT
TRBV7-9	TRBD1	TRBJ2-7	many	CASSSGGLGSYEQYF	TGTGCCAGCAGTTCAGGGGGTTTAGGGTCCTACGAGCAGTACTTC
TRBV28	TRBD1	TRBJ2-1	many	CASSLTGGISNEQFF	TGTGCCAGCAGCCTTACAGGGGGTATTAGCAATGAGCAGTTCTTC
TRBV6-1	TRBD2	TRBJ2-1	few	CASSENLGAGGGNEQFF	TGTGCCAGCAGTGAGAACCTAGGAGCGGGAGGGGGGAATGAGCAGTTCTTC
TRBV14	NA	TRBJ2-1	few	CASSSRGNAYNEQFF	TGTGCCAGCAGCTCACGCGGGAATGCCTACAATGAGCAGTTCTTC
TRBV7-3	TRBD1	TRBJ2-2	many	CASSPTQGAPTGELFF	TGTGCCAGCAGCCCAACACAGGGGGCGCCGACCGGGGAGCTGTTTTTT
TRBV7-2	NA	TRBJ1-4	NA	CASSQDREKLFF	TGTGCCAGCAGCCAAGATAGGGAAAAACTGTTTTTT
TRBV10-3	NA	TRBJ2-5	many	CAISSPDDGRQETQYF	TGTGCCATCAGTTCCCCAGATGACGGGCGACAAGAGACCCAGTACTTC
TRBV4-3	TRBD1	TRBJ1-5	many	CASSQEGTGRQPQHF	TGCGCCAGCAGCCAAGAAGGGACAGGAAGACAGCCCCAGCATTTT
TRBV14	TRBD1	TRBJ1-6	many	CASSLRTGRSPLHF	TGTGCCAGCAGCCTTCGGACAGGGAGGTCACCCCTCCACTTT
TRBV7-2	TRBD1	TRBJ2-1	many	CASSFRLLQGATYNEQFF	TGTGCCAGCAGCTTTCGGCTACTACAGGGGGCAACATACAATGAGCAGTTCTTC
TRBV3-1	NA	TRBJ1-2	many	CASTLLAGGEDGYTF	TGTGCCAGCACCCTCCTCGCTGGGGGGGAGGACGGCTACACCTTC
TRBV6-1	TRBD2	TRBJ2-7	many	CASSYLAGGRGEQYF	TGTGCCAGCAGTTACCTAGCGGGAGGGAGGGGCGAGCAGTACTTC
TRBV28	NA	TRBJ1-4	NA	CASSQGRFRGKLFF	TGTGCCAGCAGCCAAGGGCGGTTCCGAGGAAAACTGTTTTTT
TRBV28	NA	TRBJ2-3	many	CASTRGLGTDTQYF	TGTGCCAGCACCCGGGGACTTGGCACAGATACGCAGTATTTT
TRBV2	NA	TRBJ2-7	many	CASSDSDGPYEQYF	TGTGCCAGCAGTGATTCGGACGGTCCCTACGAGCAGTACTTC
TRBV19	TRBD1	TRBJ2-2	NA	CASSAQGAGELFF	TGTGCCAGTAGTGCCCAGGGGGCCGGGGAGCTGTTTTTT
TRBV12-5	NA	TRBJ2-4	once	CASGLVPAADIRYF	TGTGCTAGTGGTTTGGTGCCGGCGGCGGACATTCGGTACTTC
TRBV19	TRBD2	TRBJ2-3	few	CASRRGRPEDTQYF	TGTGCCAGTAGACGCGGGAGGCCAGAAGATACGCAGTATTTT
TRBV7-3	NA	TRBJ2-7	NA	CASSPSSQGSYEQYF	TGTGCCAGCAGCCCCAGCTCCCAGGGCTCCTACGAGCAGTACTTC
TRBV2	TRBD1	TRBJ2-7	many	CASRPGQPYEQYF	TGTGCCAGCAGGCCGGGACAGCCCTACGAGCAGTACTTC
TRBV15	TRBD1	TRBJ1-5	few	CATSSDRESNQPQHF	TGTGCCACCAGCAGCGACAGGGAGAGCAATCAGCCCCAGCATTTT
TRBV5-6	TRBD1	TRBJ1-3	many	CASSSDRDYGNTIYF	TGTGCCAGCAGCTCTGACAGGGATTATGGAAACACCATATATTTT
TRBV19	TRBD2	TRBJ2-7	few	CASSPQTSEIPYEQYF	TGTGCCAGTAGTCCCCAGACTAGCGAGATTCCCTACGAGCAGTACTTC
TRBV28	TRBD1	TRBJ1-3	many	CASSLPAGQFGNTIYF	TGTGCCAGCAGTTTACCCGCGGGACAGTTTGGAAACACCATATATTTT
TRBV12-3/TRBV12-4	NA	TRBJ1-1	many	CASSSEGYTEAFF	TGTGCCAGCAGTTCCGAAGGGTACACTGAAGCTTTCTTT
TRBV7-4	NA	TRBJ2-1	NA	CASRYMSRDEQFF	TGTGCCAGCAGATATATGAGCAGAGATGAGCAGTTCTTC
TRBV2	NA	TRBJ2-7	many	CASRESSYEQYF	TGTGCCAGCAGGGAGAGTTCCTACGAGCAGTACTTC
TRBV27	NA	TRBJ2-7	NA	CASSVSGRTYEQYF	TGTGCCAGCAGCGTTAGCGGCAGGACCTACGAGCAGTACTTC
TRBV4-3	NA	TRBJ2-7	few	CASSQLTGVYEQYF	TGCGCCAGCAGCCAACTTACGGGAGTATACGAGCAGTACTTC
TRBV28	NA	TRBJ2-2	NA	CASSYPTTELYTGELFF	TGTGCCAGCAGTTATCCTACGACGGAGCTCTACACCGGGGAGCTGTTTTTT
TRBV7-2	NA	TRBJ2-4	many	CASSLEAGIIQYF	TGTGCCAGCAGCTTAGAGGCCGGGATCATTCAGTACTTC
TRBV6-5	TRBD2	TRBJ2-5	many	CASSYPGLAGTQYF	TGTGCCAGCAGTTACCCGGGACTAGCAGGGACCCAGTACTTC
TRBV12-3/TRBV12-4	TRBD1	TRBJ1-2	many	CASSEDRGPNGYTF	TGTGCCAGCAGCGAAGACAGGGGGCCGAATGGCTACACCTTC
TRBV28	TRBD1	TRBJ2-7	many	CASSSGTVVYEQYF	TGTGCCAGCAGTTCCGGGACAGTTGTCTACGAGCAGTACTTC
TRBV4-3	NA	TRBJ1-6	NA	CASSQDSSGAPLHF	TGCGCCAGCAGCCAAGATTCCTCCGGGGCACCCCTCCACTTT
TRBV5-1	NA	TRBJ2-2	few	CASSLEGRRELFF	TGCGCCAGCAGTTTGGAGGGCCGCCGGGAGCTGTTTTTT
TRBV11-1	TRBD1	TRBJ2-5	many	CASSLAPVTGQETQYF	TGTGCCAGCAGCTTAGCTCCAGTGACAGGGCAAGAGACCCAGTACTTC
TRBV28	NA	TRBJ2-1	few	CASTRDSYNEQFF	TGTGCCAGCACCCGGGACTCCTACAATGAGCAGTTCTTC
TRBV5-1	TRBD2	TRBJ2-1	NA	CASSLALVAGASGNEQFF	TGCGCCAGCAGCTTGGCCCTGGTAGCGGGAGCCTCAGGGAATGAGCAGTTCTTC
TRBV2	TRBD2	TRBJ2-7	many	CASNAETWTSGRGEQYF	TGTGCCAGCAACGCGGAGACCTGGACTAGCGGGAGGGGGGAGCAGTACTTC
TRBV19	NA	TRBJ1-1	NA	CASGIIWAGNTEAFF	TGTGCCAGTGGTATTATCTGGGCAGGGAACACTGAAGCTTTCTTT
TRBV3-1	TRBD2	TRBJ2-3	few	CASSGLAGGTDTQYF	TGTGCCAGCAGCGGACTAGCGGGAGGCACAGATACGCAGTATTTT
TRBV11-1	TRBD1	TRBJ2-7	NA	CASSPGTAEQYF	TGTGCCAGCAGCCCAGGGACAGCCGAGCAGTACTTC